A single TCR beta chain is shown here with its context. This record comes from a study of identical twins. Unique molecular identifiers were present on the cDNA, and a universal primer site came from template switching. TCRdb re-called the 5' RACE reads with MiXCR, one entry per CDR3 protein. The profile shows about 330,000 distinct CDR3 sequences, 9% to 15% of them singletons. This CDR3 region has 15 residues. Germline V gene lookup returns CDR1 MNHEY and CDR2 SMNVEV (reference sequence). J gave up 8 bases and V 3 bases, and 8 bases lay outside the gene matches. A further study also used this sample, focusing on yellow fever vaccine responses in identical twins.

This sequence was found in a woman aged 18 to 35 in good health. The V call is TRBV27, the J call TRBJ2-1; 9 bases agree with TRBD1. Sequencing was carried out using CD8+ T cells sorted from blood. CDR3 residues: CASSLIGTGNYEQFF. CDR3 sequence (DNA): TGTGCCAGCAGTTTGATTGGGACAGGGAACTATGAGCAGTTCTTC.